Listed below are T cell receptor beta chains from one sample, sequenced in a study of T cells in localized non-small cell lung cancer. The method was immunoSEQ multiplex PCR; TCRdb's version includes in-frame clones alone and lacks a portion of them. The sample holds tens of thousands of clones; 80% to 90% are singletons and the top ten take over 0.95%. Sequenced material: peripheral blood, taken before any cancer treatment. The source is a woman between 35 and 70 years old with stage I lung adenocarcinoma. CDR3s include the opening cysteine and the closing phenylalanine or tryptophan. D genes are given only for firm matches. The listing skips clone size in some rows; elsewhere it reads once, few, many or a size class.

clone_size	v_call	d_call	j_call	cdr3_aa	cdr3_nt
NA	TRBV10-2	NA	TRBJ2-3	CASSESRRGVPSTDTQYF	TGCGCCAGCAGTGAGTCGAGGCGGGGAGTCCCTAGCACAGATACGCAGTATTTT
NA	TRBV10-3	NA	TRBJ1-2	CAISGGGRGYTF	TGTGCCATCAGCGGCGGGGGGCGGGGCTACACCTTC
NA	TRBV2	NA	TRBJ1-5	CASSEGRRQPQHF	TGTGCCAGCAGTGAAGGGAGGCGGCAGCCCCAGCATTTT
NA	TRBV4-3	TRBD1	TRBJ2-7	CASSQETGDSYEQYF	TGCGCCAGCAGCCAAGAGACAGGGGATTCCTACGAGCAGTACTTC
NA	TRBV5-8	TRBD1	TRBJ1-2	CASSSLSGQGFNGYTF	TGTGCCAGCAGTTCTCTCTCGGGACAGGGGTTTAATGGCTACACCTTC
NA	TRBV7-8	NA	TRBJ1-5	CASSPHLSQPQHF	TGTGCCAGCAGCCCCCACCTCAGCCAGCCCCAGCATTTT
once	TRBV5-1	NA	TRBJ1-1	CASSLGTANTEAFF	TGCGCCAGCAGCTTGGGGACAGCGAACACTGAAGCTTTCTTT
NA	TRBV28	TRBD1	TRBJ1-4	CASSLLTGSTEKLFF	TGTGCCAGCAGTTTATTGACAGGGAGTACGGAAAAACTGTTTTTT
NA	TRBV28	NA	TRBJ2-1	CASSLRAGTYNEQFF	TGTGCCAGCAGTTTACGGGCAGGGACATACAATGAGCAGTTCTTC
NA	TRBV28	NA	TRBJ2-7	CASSSQGNTYEQYF	TGTGCCAGCAGTTCCCAGGGGAATACCTACGAGCAGTACTTC
NA	TRBV15	TRBD1	TRBJ2-7	CATSIDTGGYEQYF	TGTGCCACCAGCATAGACACAGGGGGGTACGAGCAGTACTTC
NA	TRBV7-2	NA	TRBJ1-6	CASSLSRLSSSYNSPLHF	TGTGCCAGCAGCTTAAGTAGGTTATCTAGCTCCTATAATTCACCCCTCCACTTT
NA	TRBV27	TRBD1	TRBJ1-5	CASGTGDSNQPQHF	TGTGCCAGCGGGACAGGGGATAGCAATCAGCCCCAGCATTTT
NA	TRBV7-2	NA	TRBJ2-6	CASSLLSPLSSGANVLTF	TGTGCCAGCAGCTTATTGAGCCCTCTGAGCTCTGGGGCCAACGTCCTGACTTTC
NA	TRBV9	NA	TRBJ1-2	CASSVGVGGSGYGYTF	TGTGCCAGCAGCGTAGGGGTGGGGGGGAGCGGCTATGGCTACACCTTC
few	TRBV9	NA	TRBJ1-1	CASSVLTAGEAFF	TGTGCCAGCAGCGTATTAACCGCTGGTGAAGCTTTCTTT
NA	TRBV6-5	NA	TRBJ1-2	CASSYRALVNYGYTF	TGTGCCAGCAGTTACAGGGCCCTAGTTAACTATGGCTACACCTTC